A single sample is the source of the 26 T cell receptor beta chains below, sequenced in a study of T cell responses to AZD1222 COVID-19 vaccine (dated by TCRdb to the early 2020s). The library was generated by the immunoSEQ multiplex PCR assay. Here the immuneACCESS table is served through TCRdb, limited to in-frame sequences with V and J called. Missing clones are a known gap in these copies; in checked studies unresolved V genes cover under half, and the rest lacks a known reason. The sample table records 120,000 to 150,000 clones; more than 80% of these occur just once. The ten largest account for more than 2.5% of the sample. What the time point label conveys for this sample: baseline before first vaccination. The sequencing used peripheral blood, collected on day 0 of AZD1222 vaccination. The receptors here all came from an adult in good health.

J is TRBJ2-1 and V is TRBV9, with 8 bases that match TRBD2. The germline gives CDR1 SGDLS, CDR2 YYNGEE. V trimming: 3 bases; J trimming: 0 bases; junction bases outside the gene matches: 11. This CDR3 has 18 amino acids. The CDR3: CASSAAGAGVRSYNEQFF. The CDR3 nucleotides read TGTGCCAGCAGCGCGGCAGGAGCGGGGGTCCGCTCCTACAATGAGCAGTTCTTC.

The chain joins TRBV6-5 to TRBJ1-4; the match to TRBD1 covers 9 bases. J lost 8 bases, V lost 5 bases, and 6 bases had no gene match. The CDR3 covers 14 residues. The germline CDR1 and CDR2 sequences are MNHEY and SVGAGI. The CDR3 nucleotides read TGTGCCAGCAGTATCCGACAGGGGGGGGAAAAACTGTTTTTT. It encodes CASSIRQGGEKLFF.

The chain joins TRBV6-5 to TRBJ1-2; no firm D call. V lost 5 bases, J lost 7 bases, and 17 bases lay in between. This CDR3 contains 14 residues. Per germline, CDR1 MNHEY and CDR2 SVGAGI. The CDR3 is CASSKTDGRVGYTF. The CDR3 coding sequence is TGTGCCAGCAGTAAGACCGACGGTCGGGTTGGCTACACCTTC.

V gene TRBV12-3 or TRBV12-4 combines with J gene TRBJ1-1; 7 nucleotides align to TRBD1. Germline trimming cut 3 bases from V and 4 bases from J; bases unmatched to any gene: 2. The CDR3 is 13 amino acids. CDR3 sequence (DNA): TGTGCCAGCAGTTTCAGGGGGGCCACTGAAGCTTTCTTT. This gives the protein CASSFRGATEAFF.

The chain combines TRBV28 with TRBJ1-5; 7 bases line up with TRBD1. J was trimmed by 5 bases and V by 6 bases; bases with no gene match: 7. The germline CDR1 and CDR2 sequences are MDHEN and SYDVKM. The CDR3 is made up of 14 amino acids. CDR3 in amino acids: CASRETGWDQPQHF. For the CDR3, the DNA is TGTGCCAGCAGGGAGACAGGGTGGGATCAGCCCCAGCATTTT.

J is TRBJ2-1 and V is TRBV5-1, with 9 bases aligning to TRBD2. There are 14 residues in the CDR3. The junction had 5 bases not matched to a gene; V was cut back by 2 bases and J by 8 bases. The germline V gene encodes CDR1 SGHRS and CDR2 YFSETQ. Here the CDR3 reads CASSFGGGADEQFF. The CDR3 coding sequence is TGCGCCAGCAGCTTCGGCGGGGGGGCGGATGAGCAGTTCTTC.

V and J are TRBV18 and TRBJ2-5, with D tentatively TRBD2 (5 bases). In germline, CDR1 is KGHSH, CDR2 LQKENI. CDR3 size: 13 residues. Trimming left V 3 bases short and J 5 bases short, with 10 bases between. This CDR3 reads CASSPDFGETQYF. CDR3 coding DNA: TGTGCCAGCTCACCGGACTTTGGGGAGACCCAGTACTTC.

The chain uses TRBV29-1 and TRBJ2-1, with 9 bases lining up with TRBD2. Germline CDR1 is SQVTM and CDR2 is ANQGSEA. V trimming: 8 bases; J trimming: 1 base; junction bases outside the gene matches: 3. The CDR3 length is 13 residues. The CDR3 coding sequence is TGCAGCAGTAGCGGGGGTTCCTACAATGAGCAGTTCTTC. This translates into CSSSGGSYNEQFF.

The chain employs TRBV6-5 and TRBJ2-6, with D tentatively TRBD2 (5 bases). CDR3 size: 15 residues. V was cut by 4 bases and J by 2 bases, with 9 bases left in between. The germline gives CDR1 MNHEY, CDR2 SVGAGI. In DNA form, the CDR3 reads TGTGCCAGCAGTTTAAGGGAGCCTGGGGCCAACGTCCTGACTTTC. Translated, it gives CASSLREPGANVLTF.

The chain's CDR3 is CASSLTHDSLAKNIQYF. The CDR3 DNA follows: TGTGCCAGCAGCTTGACCCACGACAGCCTAGCCAAAAACATTCAGTACTTC. V gene TRBV5-8 combines with J gene TRBJ2-4, with a weak D call TRBD1 (5 bases). This CDR3 has 17 residues. Per germline, CDR1 SGHTS and CDR2 YDEGEE. V lost 1 base and J lost 0, with 14 bases in between.

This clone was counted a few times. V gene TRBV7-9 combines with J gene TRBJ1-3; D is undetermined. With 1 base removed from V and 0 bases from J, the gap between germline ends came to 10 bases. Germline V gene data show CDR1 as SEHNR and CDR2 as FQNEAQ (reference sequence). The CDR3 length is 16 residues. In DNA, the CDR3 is TGTGCCAGCAGCTTAGACGTCGGGCTCTCTGGAAACACCATATATTTT. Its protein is CASSLDVGLSGNTIYF.

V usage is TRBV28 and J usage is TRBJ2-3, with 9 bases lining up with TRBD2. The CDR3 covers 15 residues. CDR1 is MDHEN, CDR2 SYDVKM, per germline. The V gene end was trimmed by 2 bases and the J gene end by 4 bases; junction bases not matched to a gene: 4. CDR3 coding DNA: TGTGCCAGCAGTTTAGCGGGAGGGCCGGCAGATACGCAGTATTTT. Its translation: CASSLAGGPADTQYF.

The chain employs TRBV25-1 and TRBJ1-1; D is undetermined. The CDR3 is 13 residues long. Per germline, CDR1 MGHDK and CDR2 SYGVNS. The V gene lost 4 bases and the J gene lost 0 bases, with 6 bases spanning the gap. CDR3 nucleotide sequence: TGTGCCAGCAGTGCCCCAGTGAACACTGAAGCTTTCTTT. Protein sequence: CASSAPVNTEAFF.

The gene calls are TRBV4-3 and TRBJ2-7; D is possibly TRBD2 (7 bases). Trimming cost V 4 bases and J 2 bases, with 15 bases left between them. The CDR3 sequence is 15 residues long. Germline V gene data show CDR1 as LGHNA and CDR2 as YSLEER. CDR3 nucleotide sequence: TGCGCCAGCAGCCCCAACCGGGGGGCTACCTACGAGCAGTACTTC. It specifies CASSPNRGATYEQYF.

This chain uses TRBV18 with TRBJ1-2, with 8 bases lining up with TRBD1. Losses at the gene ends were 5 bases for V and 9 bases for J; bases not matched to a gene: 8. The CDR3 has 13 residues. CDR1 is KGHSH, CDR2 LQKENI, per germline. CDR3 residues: CASSTGQVGSYTF. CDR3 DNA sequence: TGTGCCAGCTCAACGGGACAGGTGGGGAGCTACACCTTC.

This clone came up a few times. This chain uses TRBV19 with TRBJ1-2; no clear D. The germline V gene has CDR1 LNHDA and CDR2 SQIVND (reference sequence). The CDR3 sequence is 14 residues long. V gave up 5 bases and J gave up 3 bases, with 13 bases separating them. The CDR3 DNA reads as TGTGCCAGTAGTCGATTCACGGAAGACTATGGCTACACCTTC. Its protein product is CASSRFTEDYGYTF.

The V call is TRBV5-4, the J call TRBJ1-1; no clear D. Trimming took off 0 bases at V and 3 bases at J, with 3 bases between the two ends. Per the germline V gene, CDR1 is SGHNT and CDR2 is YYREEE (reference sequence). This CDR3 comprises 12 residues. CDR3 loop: CASSLGYTEAFF. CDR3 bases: TGTGCCAGCAGCTTGGGGTACACTGAAGCTTTCTTT. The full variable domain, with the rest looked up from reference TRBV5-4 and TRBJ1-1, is ETGVTQSPTHLIKTRGQQVTLRCSSQSGHNTVSWYQQALGQGPQFIFQYYREEENGRGNFPPRFSGLQFPNYSSELNVNALELDDSALYLCASSLGYTEAFFGQGTRLTVV.

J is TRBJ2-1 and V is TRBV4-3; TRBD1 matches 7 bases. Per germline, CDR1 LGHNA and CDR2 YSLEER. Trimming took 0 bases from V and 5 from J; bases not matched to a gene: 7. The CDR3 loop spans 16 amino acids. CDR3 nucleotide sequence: TGCGCCAGCAGCCAAGATTGGGGACAGATGAACAATGAGCAGTTCTTC. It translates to CASSQDWGQMNNEQFF.

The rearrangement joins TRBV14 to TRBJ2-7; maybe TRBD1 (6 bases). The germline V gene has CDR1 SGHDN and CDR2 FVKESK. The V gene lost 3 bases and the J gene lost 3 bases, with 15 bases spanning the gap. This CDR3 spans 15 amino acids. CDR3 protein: CASSHLQGSGYEQYF. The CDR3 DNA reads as TGTGCCAGCAGCCACCTACAGGGATCGGGCTACGAGCAGTACTTC. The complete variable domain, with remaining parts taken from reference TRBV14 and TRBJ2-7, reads EAGVTQFPSHSVIEKGQTVTLRCDPISGHDNLYWYRRVMGKEIKFLLHFVKESKQDESGMPNNRFLAERTGGTYSTLKVQPAELEDSGVYFCASSHLQGSGYEQYFGPGTRLTVT.

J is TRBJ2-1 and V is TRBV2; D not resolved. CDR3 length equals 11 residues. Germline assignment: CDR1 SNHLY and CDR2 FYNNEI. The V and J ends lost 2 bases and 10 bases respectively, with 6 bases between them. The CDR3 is CASSEYSEQFF. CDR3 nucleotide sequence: TGTGCCAGCAGTGAATACAGCGAGCAGTTCTTC. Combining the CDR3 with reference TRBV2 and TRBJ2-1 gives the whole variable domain EPEVTQTPSHQVTQMGQEVILRCVPISNHLYFYWYRQILGQKVEFLVSFYNNEISEKSEIFDDQFSVERPDGSNFTLKIRSTKLEDSAMYFCASSEYSEQFFGPGTRLTVL.

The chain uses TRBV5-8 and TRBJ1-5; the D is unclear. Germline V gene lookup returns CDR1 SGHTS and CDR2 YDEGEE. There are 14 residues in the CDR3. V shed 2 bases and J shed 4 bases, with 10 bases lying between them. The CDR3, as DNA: TGTGCCAGCAGCTTCGAACTGGCGAATCAGCCCCAGCATTTT. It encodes CASSFELANQPQHF.

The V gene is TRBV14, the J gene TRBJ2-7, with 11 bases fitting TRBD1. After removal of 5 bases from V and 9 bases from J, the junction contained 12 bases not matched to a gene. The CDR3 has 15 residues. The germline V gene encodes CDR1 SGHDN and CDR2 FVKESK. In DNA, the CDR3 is TGTGCCAGCAGCTTCACTGGGACAGGGGGATTCGGGCAGTACTTC. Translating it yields CASSFTGTGGFGQYF.

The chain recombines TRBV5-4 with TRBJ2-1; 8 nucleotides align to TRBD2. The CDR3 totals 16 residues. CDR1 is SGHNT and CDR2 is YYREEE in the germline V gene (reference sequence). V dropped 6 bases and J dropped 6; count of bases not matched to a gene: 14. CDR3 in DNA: TGTGCCAGCAACGTCGACGGGAGGGCCGTAGTCAATGAGCAGTTCTTC. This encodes CASNVDGRAVVNEQFF.

This chain's CDR3 is CASSDRTGRAEAFF. The CDR3, as DNA: TGTGCCAGCAGCGACCGGACAGGGAGGGCTGAAGCTTTCTTT. The chain joins TRBV7-8 to TRBJ1-1, with 8 bases that match TRBD1. Germline-derived CDR1 and CDR2 are SGHVS and FQNEAQ. The CDR3 has 14 amino acids. V lost 5 bases to trimming and J lost 6 bases; unmatched junction nucleotides: 8.

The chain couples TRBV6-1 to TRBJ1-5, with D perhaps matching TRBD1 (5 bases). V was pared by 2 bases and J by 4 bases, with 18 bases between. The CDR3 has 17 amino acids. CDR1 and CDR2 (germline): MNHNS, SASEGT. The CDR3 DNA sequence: TGTGCCAGCAGTGAAAGGTTCGTGGGGCGGGAAAATCAGCCCCAGCATTTT. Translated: CASSERFVGRENQPQHF.

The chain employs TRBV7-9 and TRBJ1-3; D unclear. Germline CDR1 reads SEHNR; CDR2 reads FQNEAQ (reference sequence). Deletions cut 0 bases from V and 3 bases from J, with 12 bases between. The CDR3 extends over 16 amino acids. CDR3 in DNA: TGTGCCAGCAGCTTAGCATGGGGTAGAGTTGGAAACACCATATATTTT. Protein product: CASSLAWGRVGNTIYF.